These 31 T cell receptor beta chains share one sample of origin, sequenced in a study of blood T cell repertoires in COVID-19 (dated by TCRdb to 2019 to 2021). To prepare the library, the immunoSEQ multiplex PCR assay was applied. TCRdb holds this immuneACCESS table with in-frame rearrangements only. Some clones are missing; in checked studies, unresolved V genes explain under half, and the rest has no known cause. In all, the sample holds approximately 440,000 clones, and about nine tenths of those were seen once. The ten largest clonotypes hold roughly 0.72% of the sample. The sample consisted of PBMCs or T cells enriched from blood (not recorded which). The source is a woman between 18 and 30 years old who had recovered from COVID-19.

The chain uses TRBV18 and TRBJ1-1, with D possibly being TRBD1 (5 bases). The V and J ends lost 6 bases and 6 bases respectively, with 17 bases between them. Looked up from germline, CDR1 is KGHSH and CDR2 is LQKENI. CDR3 length equals 14 residues. In nucleotides, the CDR3 is TGTGCCAGCTCCCCGCAAGGGGTAAGTCCTGAAGCTTTCTTT. This translates into CASSPQGVSPEAFF. The full variable domain, its missing parts supplied by reference TRBV18 and TRBJ1-1, is NAGVMQNPRHLVRRRGQEARLRCSPMKGHSHVYWYRQLPEEGLKFMVYLQKENIIDESGMPKERFSAEFPKEGPSILRIQQVVRGDSAAYFCASSPQGVSPEAFFGQGTRLTVV.

CDR3 residues: CAISGLRGADGNVLTF. The CDR3 coding sequence is TGTGCCATCAGTGGGTTGCGGGGGGCGGACGGCAACGTCCTGACTTTC. The chain combines TRBV10-3 with TRBJ2-6; 8 bases are a match to TRBD2. The CDR3 has 16 amino acids. From germline, CDR1 is ENHRY and CDR2 SYGVKD. The V gene end was trimmed by 4 bases and the J gene end by 9 bases; junction bases not matched to a gene: 11.

V is TRBV19 and J is TRBJ1-5; TRBD1 is a possible D gene (6 bases). V was clipped by 3 bases and J by 3 bases, with 12 bases between them. Germline CDR1 is LNHDA and CDR2 is SQIVND (reference sequence). CDR3 length equals 15 residues. CDR3 nucleotides: TGTGCCAGTAGTATGCGGGGGGCCTTCAATCAGCCCCAGCATTTT. This encodes CASSMRGAFNQPQHF.

The chain is built from TRBV10-3 and TRBJ2-3; 7 bases align to TRBD1. This CDR3 is built from 18 residues. In germline, CDR1 is ENHRY, CDR2 SYGVKD. V lost 1 base, J lost 3 bases, and 13 bases stayed unmatched. In nucleotides, the CDR3 is TGTGCCATCAGTGAGTATAGTTCCGGCGCAGGGGGAACAGATACGCAGTATTTT. Translating it yields CAISEYSSGAGGTDTQYF.

V is TRBV7-2 and J is TRBJ2-6; the D is unclear. The CDR3 is made up of 17 amino acids. The germline V gene has CDR1 SGHTA and CDR2 FQGNSA. The germline V and J ends were trimmed by 5 bases and 0 bases, with 14 bases remaining between them. CDR3 sequence (DNA): TGTGCCAGCAGCCTCCTCGTCCCCTTCTCTGGGGCCAACGTCCTGACTTTC. Protein sequence: CASSLLVPFSGANVLTF.

V is TRBV6-1 and J is TRBJ1-2; D is uncertain. V dropped 1 base and J dropped 11 bases, with 5 bases sitting between them. The CDR3 has 10 residues. Germline-derived CDR1 and CDR2 are MNHNS and SASEGT. CDR3 coding DNA: TGTGCCAGCAGTGAAGTTCAATACACCTTC. This sequence encodes CASSEVQYTF.

This clone occurred once. The chain employs TRBV4-1 and TRBJ1-6; D gene ambiguous. Germline V CDR1 and CDR2: MGHRA, YSYEKL. This CDR3 comprises 13 residues. The V end lost 4 bases, the J end lost 13 bases, and 14 bases lay between the germline ends. In nucleotides, the CDR3 is TGCGCCAGCAGCCCCCTCCCGTTTGTGCCCCTCCACTTT. This gives the protein CASSPLPFVPLHF.

The V and J genes are TRBV5-4 and TRBJ2-3; TRBD1 might be the D (6 bases). Trimming stripped 7 bases from V and 0 bases from J, with 15 bases between. Per the germline V gene, CDR1 is SGHNT and CDR2 is YYREEE (reference sequence). The CDR3 has 15 amino acids. The CDR3: CASRTGIESTDTQYF. The CDR3 nucleotides are TGTGCCAGCCGTACAGGGATTGAAAGCACAGATACGCAGTATTTT.

V gene TRBV19 combines with J gene TRBJ1-6, with 9 nucleotides matching TRBD1. V lost 3 bases and J lost 7; bases outside the gene matches: 7. Germline V gene lookup returns CDR1 LNHDA and CDR2 SQIVND (reference sequence). This CDR3 is built from 16 residues. The CDR3 loop is CASSIGTGGENSPLHF. The CDR3 DNA sequence: TGTGCCAGTAGTATTGGTACAGGGGGCGAAAATTCACCCCTCCACTTT.

V and J are TRBV5-1 and TRBJ2-7; TRBD1 agrees at 8 bases. Germline-derived CDR1 and CDR2 are SGHRS and YFSETQ. After removal of 7 bases from V and 1 base from J, the junction contained 4 bases not matched to a gene. The CDR3 runs 13 residues. CDR3 nucleotide sequence: TGCGCCAGCCGGACAGGGAATTCCTACGAGCAGTACTTC. Translating it yields CASRTGNSYEQYF. The full variable domain, in which reference TRBV5-1 and TRBJ2-7 provide the parts outside the CDR3, is KAGVTQTPRYLIKTRGQQVTLSCSPISGHRSVSWYQQTPGQGLQFLFEYFSETQRNKGNFPGRFSGRQFSNSRSEMNVSTLELGDSALYLCASRTGNSYEQYFGPGTRLTVT.

The chain has TRBV2 and TRBJ2-2, with 8 positions matching TRBD2. The CDR3 extends over 15 amino acids. V shed 8 bases and J 1 base; nucleotides not matched to a gene: 6. Germline V gene data show CDR1 as SNHLY and CDR2 as FYNNEI. The CDR3 DNA follows: TGTGCCAGCGAAACGGGGGGGCGGAACACCGGGGAGCTGTTTTTT. It translates to CASETGGRNTGELFF.

The chain is built from TRBV19 and TRBJ1-1; 7 bases fit TRBD1. CDR3 length: 15 residues. Looked up from germline, CDR1 is LNHDA and CDR2 is SQIVND (reference sequence). The V and J ends lost 7 bases and 3 bases, in that order; junction bases with no gene match: 11. CDR3 coding DNA: TGTGCCAGTACCACAATCCGGGACAGTGACACTGAAGCTTTCTTT. It encodes CASTTIRDSDTEAFF.

V usage is TRBV27 and J usage is TRBJ2-5; TRBD2 agrees at 10 bases. Looked up from germline, CDR1 is MNHEY and CDR2 is SMNVEV (reference sequence). The CDR3 has 17 amino acids. Trimming took 2 bases from V and 6 from J; bases not matched to a gene: 12. The CDR3 coding sequence is TGTGCCAGCAGTTTAAGGTATAGCGGGGGGACGCAGAAGACCCAGTACTTC. Residues: CASSLRYSGGTQKTQYF.

The chain has TRBV2 and TRBJ2-4, with D possibly TRBD1 on 5 matching bases. The CDR3 runs to 13 residues. V was trimmed by 9 bases and J by 0 bases, leaving 9 bases between them. Per germline, CDR1 SNHLY and CDR2 FYNNEI. The CDR3 region is CASKTVAKNIQYF. For the CDR3, the DNA is TGTGCCAGTAAGACAGTAGCCAAAAACATTCAGTACTTC. The full variable domain, its missing parts supplied by reference TRBV2 and TRBJ2-4, is EPEVTQTPSHQVTQMGQEVILRCVPISNHLYFYWYRQILGQKVEFLVSFYNNEISEKSEIFDDQFSVERPDGSNFTLKIRSTKLEDSAMYFCASKTVAKNIQYFGAGTRLSVL.

V is TRBV12-3 or TRBV12-4 and J is TRBJ1-5; no firm D call. The CDR3 has 12 amino acids. V shed 3 bases and J shed 6 bases, with 6 bases lying between them. The CDR3 DNA reads TGTGCCAGCAGTTTGAGGAGTCAGCCCCAGCATTTT. It translates to CASSLRSQPQHF.

The chain is built from TRBV28 and TRBJ1-2, with D hard to call. Germline CDR1 and CDR2: MDHEN and SYDVKM. CDR3 length: 15 amino acids. The germline V and J ends were trimmed by 4 bases and 0 bases, with 12 bases remaining between them. The chain's CDR3 is CASSSAGYANYGYTF. The CDR3 coding sequence is TGTGCCAGCAGTTCCGCGGGCTACGCTAACTATGGCTACACCTTC.

This chain uses TRBV3-1 (or the pseudogene TRBV3-2) with TRBJ2-1; maybe TRBD2 (5 bases). Germline CDR1 and CDR2: LGHDT and YNNKEL (reference sequence). The CDR3 loop spans 15 amino acids. V was cut by 0 bases and J by 5 bases, with 11 bases left in between. Here the CDR3 reads CASSQELGLHNEQFF. DNA for the CDR3: TGTGCCAGCAGCCAAGAGTTAGGACTCCACAATGAGCAGTTCTTC.

The genes are TRBV5-1 and TRBJ2-2; 7 nucleotides line up with TRBD1. CDR3 length equals 14 residues. V dropped 4 bases and J dropped 1; count of bases not matched to a gene: 1. Germline assignment: CDR1 SGHRS and CDR2 YFSETQ. CDR3 sequence: CASSRTGNTGELFF. The CDR3 DNA is TGCGCCAGCAGCCGGACAGGGAACACCGGGGAGCTGTTTTTT.

This clone was seen a few times. The chain combines TRBV5-6 with TRBJ1-2; D unclear. V lost 0 bases and J lost 4, with 10 bases in between. The CDR3 length is 14 residues. The germline V gene has CDR1 SGHDT and CDR2 YYEEEE. CDR3 sequence (DNA): TGTGCCAGCAGCTTGGTTTCACAGCTCTATGGCTACACCTTC. Its translation: CASSLVSQLYGYTF.

This chain uses TRBV2 with TRBJ1-1; D is perhaps TRBD1 (5 bases). The CDR3 spans 14 residues. Germline V gene sequence: CDR1 SNHLY, CDR2 FYNNEI. Trimming shortened V by 1 base and J by 2 bases, and 8 bases separated the two germline ends. The DNA of the CDR3 is TGTGCCAGCAGTGAAGGGACATTTAACACTGAAGCTTTCTTT. This sequence encodes CASSEGTFNTEAFF.

This clone was observed a few times. Other nucleotide sequences in the sample specify the same CDR3. The CDR3: CASSLLANYGYTF. CDR3 coding DNA: TGTGCCAGCAGCTTATTAGCAAACTATGGCTACACCTTC. The chain links TRBV7-9 to TRBJ1-2; D is ambiguous. The CDR3 has 13 amino acids. V lost 2 bases to trimming and J lost 2 bases, with 6 bases between them. The V gene's germline CDR1 is SEHNR and CDR2 FQNEAQ (reference sequence).

The chain carries TRBV10-3 and TRBJ1-2, with D perhaps matching TRBD1 (5 bases). V gave up 8 bases and J gave up 4 bases, with 26 bases separating them. The germline CDR1 and CDR2 sequences are ENHRY and SYGVKD. This CDR3 spans 17 amino acids. As DNA, the CDR3 is TGTGCCATCCTGGCTGGGGAAGAGGCAGGGCGAAGCTATGGCTACACCTTC. Protein sequence: CAILAGEEAGRSYGYTF.

This clone was counted a single time. Other DNA sequences in the sample encode the same CDR3. The rearrangement links TRBV2 to TRBJ2-7, with 7 bases matching TRBD1. The CDR3 loop spans 13 amino acids. Germline loops: CDR1 SNHLY, CDR2 FYNNEI. After removal of 6 bases from V and 3 bases from J, the junction contained 5 bases not matched to a gene. The DNA for the CDR3 is TGTGCCAGCAGCGAGACAGGGTACTACGAGCAGTACTTC. This gives the protein CASSETGYYEQYF.

This rearrangement joins TRBV7-8 to TRBJ2-2, with D tentatively TRBD1 (5 bases). V lost 2 bases and J lost 3, with 7 bases in between. The CDR3 is 14 amino acids. The germline V gene encodes CDR1 SGHVS and CDR2 FQNEAQ. CDR3 region: CASSLKGYTGELFF. Written as DNA, the CDR3 is TGTGCCAGCAGCTTAAAGGGGTACACCGGGGAGCTGTTTTTT.

The gene calls are TRBV5-4 and TRBJ1-5; the D is unclear. Trimming cost V 0 bases and J 4 bases, with 5 bases left between them. The CDR3 runs 13 residues. The germline V gene encodes CDR1 SGHNT and CDR2 YYREEE (reference sequence). The DNA of the CDR3 is TGTGCCAGCAGCTTGGCAGGTAATCAGCCCCAGCATTTT. The encoded protein is CASSLAGNQPQHF.

This chain connects TRBV7-8 to TRBJ1-6, with TRBD1 as a possible D gene (5 bases). CDR1 and CDR2 (germline): SGHVS, FQNEAQ. The V gene lost 1 base and the J gene lost 8 bases, with 12 bases spanning the gap. This CDR3 contains 15 residues. The CDR3 sequence is CASSLGGAPYSPLHF. The CDR3 bases are TGTGCCAGCAGCTTAGGTGGGGCCCCATATTCACCCCTCCACTTT.

As for this clone: Other DNA sequences from this sample encode an identical CDR3 as well. The chain uses TRBV9 and TRBJ1-1; the D gene is possibly TRBD1 (6 bases). Germline V gene data show CDR1 as SGDLS and CDR2 as YYNGEE. V gave up 4 bases and J gave up 2 bases, with 12 bases separating them. The CDR3 runs 14 residues. The CDR3 nucleotides read TGTGCCAGCAGCCCCGGACAGCTTAACACTGAAGCTTTCTTT. Protein sequence: CASSPGQLNTEAFF.

The V call is TRBV18, the J call TRBJ2-1, with TRBD1 identical over 10 bases. Per the germline V gene, CDR1 is KGHSH and CDR2 is LQKENI. V lost 2 bases and J lost 8; bases outside the gene matches: 6. The CDR3 extends over 15 amino acids. DNA for the CDR3: TGTGCCAGCTCACCAGACAGGGGGCGGACGGATGAGCAGTTCTTC. Translated, it gives CASSPDRGRTDEQFF.

The chain is built from TRBV3-1 (or the pseudogene TRBV3-2) and TRBJ1-2; D perhaps matches TRBD1 (5 bases). This CDR3 is 14 amino acids long. CDR1 is LGHDT and CDR2 is YNNKEL in the germline V gene (reference sequence). V shed 7 bases and J shed 4 bases, with 16 bases lying between them. CDR3 bases: TGTGCCAGCACCTCAACTAATGGGGCCTATGGCTACACCTTC. Its protein is CASTSTNGAYGYTF.

The chain carries TRBV6-5 and TRBJ1-6; 7 nucleotides align to TRBD1. The CDR3 is 15 amino acids. The V segment lost 6 bases and the J segment 10 bases; nucleotides outside the gene matches: 12. CDR1 MNHEY and CDR2 SVGAGI come from the germline V gene. CDR3 nucleotides: TGTGCCAGCAGCCGGGGACAGAAAGCTGGATCACCCCTCCACTTT. This translates into CASSRGQKAGSPLHF.

In this sample, this clone turned up once. The chain is built from TRBV7-2 and TRBJ2-4, with TRBD1 as a possible D gene (6 bases). V lost 2 bases and J 4 bases, leaving 15 bases between the germline ends. The CDR3 covers 16 residues. The germline gives CDR1 SGHTA, CDR2 FQGNSA. In DNA form, the CDR3 reads TGTGCCAGCAGCTTAATAGGGGGACCGCTTAAAAACATTCAGTACTTC. Translating it yields CASSLIGGPLKNIQYF.